Measured by frequency, the clone carrying this T cell receptor (beta chain) is medium-sized (0.01 to 0.1%). The antigen remains undetermined. The V gene's germline CDR1 is SGHKS and CDR2 YYEKEE (reference sequence). This CDR3 region has 19 residues. From the 5' RACE reads, TCRdb lists one entry per CDR3 protein and no DNA. The clone table shows approximately 100,000 distinct CDR3 sequences, with the ten largest holding around an eighth. This specimen belongs to a study of monozygotic twins with inflammatory bowel disease. General study findings and limits: Compared with healthy twins, IBD patients shared fewer clonotypes with others, especially with disease activity. Evidence did not back any single strong signal or clonotype linked to IBD. Among the T cells, different subtypes could not be distinguished.

The TCR originated in a human donor with ulcerative colitis or Crohn's disease, or a healthy co-twin of an affected twin (not recorded which). The material sequenced was blood. The V gene is TRBV5-5, the J gene TRBJ2-3; TCRdb lists TRBD2, though no DNA is available to test this call. CDR3 sequence reads: CATDNSGAREGRSTDTQYF.